What follows are 16 T cell receptor beta chains derived from one specimen sequenced in a study of tissue T cells after allogeneic stem cell transplantation. Clones were sequenced by immunoSEQ multiplex PCR, and TCRdb holds only the in-frame ones, with some missing. The sample has over 5,500 clones, over 45% seen once. Time point indicated: mouse harvest day 14 after allogeneic transplant. Mouse grafts combined 10^7 T-cell-depleted bone marrow cells with 10^6 splenic CD5+ T cells. Specimen: gut tissue. These receptors originate from a female BALB/c mouse given C57BL/6 T cells with graft-versus-host disease after an allogeneic hematopoietic cell transplant.

This clone has just a few counts. Gene names refer to mouse genes. The read ends 1 residue before the CDR3 terminus; that terminus is restored from the germline J gene. The chain employs TRBV16 and TRBJ2-5; 7 positions agree with TRBD2. Germline lookup yields CDR1 SGHSA and CDR2 FRNQAP. This CDR3 is 14 amino acids long. V lost 4 bases to trimming and J lost 2 bases; unmatched junction nucleotides: 3. The CDR3 reads CASSWGGTQDTQYF. The sequenced CDR3 bases are TGTGCAAGCAGCTGGGGGGGGACCCAAGACACCCAGTAC.

In this sample, this clone turned up a few times. Germline and genes here are mouse. The read terminates 1 residue ahead of where the CDR3 ends, so the germline J gene completes it. This chain links TRBV31 with TRBJ1-2, with 7 nucleotides matching TRBD1. Trimming took 3 bases from V and 0 from J; bases not matched to a gene: 4. Germline lookup yields CDR1 GKSSPN and CDR2 SITVG. This CDR3 is built from 14 residues. The CDR3 sequence: CAWSRQGANSDYTF. The sequenced CDR3 bases are TGTGCCTGGAGCCGACAGGGTGCAAACTCCGACTACACC. The whole variable domain, filled in from reference TRBV31 and TRBJ1-2, reads AQTIHQWPVAEIKAVGSPLSLGCTIKGKSSPNLYWYWQATGGTLQQLFYSITVGQVESVVQLNLSASRPKDDQFILSTEKLLLSHSGFYLCAWSRQGANSDYTFGSGTRLLVI.

Of note for this clone: Gene names are mouse gene names. The read halts 1 residue ahead of the CDR3 end, with the missing end drawn from the germline J gene. The chain has TRBV26 and TRBJ2-3; 9 nucleotides align to TRBD2. Germline CDR1 and CDR2: KGHPV and FQNQEV (reference sequence). The CDR3 spans 14 residues. Trimming at V came to 8 bases and at J to 0 bases, leaving 3 bases not matched to a gene. The CDR3 DNA, read in part, is TGTGCCAGCCTGACTGGGGGTAGTGCAGAAACGCTGTAT. Amino acids: CASLTGGSAETLY. The whole CDR3 reads CASLTGGSAETLYF.

Comment on this clone: These gene names are mouse names. The sequence runs out 1 residue before the end of the CDR3; the remainder is reconstructed from the germline J gene. This rearrangement joins TRBV26 to TRBJ1-2; D remains ambiguous. The V gene's germline CDR1 is KGHPV and CDR2 FQNQEV (reference sequence). This CDR3 is built from 13 residues. Trimming took 6 bases from V and 0 from J, leaving 8 bases between them. CDR3 in amino acids: CASSLNANSDYTF. The DNA read from the CDR3 is TGTGCCAGCAGCCTAAATGCAAACTCCGACTACACC.

The sample holds a few counts of this clone. Genes and germline come from the mouse. Coverage ceases 1 residue before the CDR3 finishes, and the germline J gene fills in the end. The chain joins TRBV29 to TRBJ2-5, with D maybe TRBD2 (5 bases). V shed 5 bases and J shed 4 bases, with 10 bases lying between them. CDR3 length: 13 residues. The germline V gene encodes CDR1 MSHET and CDR2 SYDVDS. The DNA read from the CDR3 is TGTGCTAGCAGTACTGGACGGAAAGACACCCAGTAC. Its translation is CASSTGRKDTQY. The entire CDR3 protein reads CASSTGRKDTQYF.

In regard to this clone: Gene names and germline refer to mouse. The read ends 1 residue shy of where the CDR3 ends; the end is completed using the germline J gene. The chain combines TRBV1 with TRBJ1-6, with 10 positions matching TRBD1. TRBJ1-6 is known as an ORF, though its function is uncertain. CDR1 is NSQYPW, CDR2 LRSPGD, per germline (reference sequence). The trim removed 4 bases at V and 4 bases at J, leaving 4 bases unmatched. This CDR3 has 16 residues. The CDR3: CTCSGRDRGYNSPLYF. The CDR3 bases that were read are TGCACCTGCAGTGGCCGGGACAGGGGTTATAATTCGCCCCTCTAC.

In this sample, this clone turned up a few times. Germline and genes here are mouse. The read ends 1 residue early relative to the CDR3; the germline J gene fills the gap. This chain joins TRBV12-2 and TRBJ1-1; tentatively, D is TRBD1 (6 bases). The CDR3 has 13 residues. Per the germline V gene, CDR1 is SGHLS and CDR2 is HYDKME. V dropped 2 bases and J dropped 1 base, with 7 bases sitting between them. The CDR3 here is CASSRDKNTEVFF. The CDR3 DNA, read in part, is TGTGCCAGCTCTCGGGACAAAAACACAGAAGTCTTC.

This clone was detected only once. Gene names are the mouse ones. CDR3 loop: CASSPQGAPNERLFF. The part of the CDR3 DNA that was read is TGTGCCAGCAGCCCCCAGGGGGCCCCCAACGAAAGATTATTT. The rearrangement uses TRBV3 and TRBJ1-4; TRBD1 aligns across 8 bases. With the read ending 1 residue before the CDR3 end, the germline J gene is used to fill in that end. Germline V gene sequence: CDR1 SNHLY, CDR2 FYNGKV (reference sequence). The ends lost 5 bases at V and 3 bases at J; junction bases unmatched: 5. CDR3 length equals 15 residues. Full variable domain (remainder filled in from reference TRBV3 and TRBJ1-4): GPKVLQIPSHQIIDMGQMVTLNCDPVSNHLYFYWYKQILGQQMEFLVNFYNGKVMEKSKLFKDQFSVERPDGSYFTLKIQPTALEDSAVYFCASSPQGAPNERLFFGHGTKLSVL.

By sample share, this clone is medium-sized. Gene labels here are mouse ones. The read ends 1 residue early relative to the CDR3; the germline J gene fills the gap. The chain couples TRBV19 to TRBJ2-7; D is perhaps TRBD1 (7 bases). Per germline, CDR1 FNHDT and CDR2 SITEND (reference sequence). With 1 base removed from V and 0 bases from J, the gap between germline ends came to 11 bases. The CDR3 totals 15 residues. The sequenced CDR3 bases are TGTGCCAGCAGTATAAGGGGGCCGAGCTCCTATGAACAGTAC. Amino acid sequence: CASSIRGPSSYEQY. The complete CDR3 protein is CASSIRGPSSYEQYF.

Notes on this clone: One end of the junction varies from germline; a read error may be responsible. These gene names are mouse names. The CDR3 extends 1 residue past the end of the read, so its final part is completed from the germline J gene. J is TRBJ2-1 and V is TRBV26; D may be TRBD1 (6 bases). The CDR3 has 13 residues. Germline-derived CDR1 and CDR2 are KGHPV and FQNQEV (reference sequence). This CDR3 is CGSSWDNYAEQFF. CDR3 DNA, as far as it was read: TGTGGCAGCAGTTGGGACAATTATGCTGAGCAGTTC. The full variable domain, with the rest looked up from reference TRBV26 and TRBJ2-1, is NSKVIQTPRYLVKGQGQKAKMRCIPEKGHPVVFWYQQNKNNEFKFLINFQNQEVLQQIDMTEKRFSAECPSNSPCSLEIQSSEAGDSALYLCGSSWDNYAEQFFGPGTRLTVL.

This clone was detected only once. These gene names are mouse names. The CDR3 extends 1 residue past the end of the read, so its final part is completed from the germline J gene. The chain uses TRBV31 and TRBJ2-4, with 8 positions matching TRBD1. CDR1 GKSSPN and CDR2 SITVG come from the germline V gene. This CDR3 contains 15 residues. The trim removed 3 bases at V and 0 bases at J, leaving 5 bases unmatched. The CDR3 is CAWSRDRRSQNTLYF. CDR3 DNA, as far as it was read: TGTGCCTGGAGCCGGGACAGGAGGAGTCAAAACACCTTGTAC.

As regards this clone: Genes and germline are mouse. Coverage ceases 1 residue before the CDR3 finishes, and the germline J gene fills in the end. The chain joins TRBV12-2 to TRBJ1-4, with 7 bases matching TRBD1. The V gene's germline CDR1 is SGHLS and CDR2 HYDKME. The CDR3 totals 14 residues. Trimming at V came to 1 base and at J to 5 bases, leaving 3 bases not matched to a gene. The CDR3 bases that were read are TGTGCCAGCTCTCTACAGGGGTGGAACGAAAGATTATTT. This gives the protein CASSLQGWNERLF. The full CDR3 reads CASSLQGWNERLFF.

As to this clone: The genes and germline here are from mouse. Coverage ceases 1 residue before the CDR3 finishes, and the germline J gene fills in the end. This sequence joins TRBV26 and TRBJ1-6, with D hard to call. TRBJ1-6 is identified as an open reading frame with a role that is uncertain. V was cut by 2 bases and J by 4 bases, with 6 bases left in between. This CDR3 spans 14 amino acids. Germline V gives CDR1 KGHPV, CDR2 FQNQEV (reference sequence). CDR3 loop: CASSLPQYNSPLYF. The sequenced CDR3 bases are TGTGCCAGCAGTCTGCCTCAGTATAATTCGCCCCTCTAC.

Turning to this clone: Germline and genes here are mouse. The read terminates 1 residue ahead of where the CDR3 ends, so the germline J gene completes it. The chain couples TRBV1 to TRBJ2-5; the D gene is possibly TRBD1 (6 bases). The CDR3 consists of 16 residues. Germline V gene lookup returns CDR1 NSQYPW and CDR2 LRSPGD (reference sequence). Trimming left V 0 bases short and J 2 bases short, with 12 bases between. CDR3 in amino acids: CTCSADRGRGQDTQYF. The covered CDR3 bases are TGCACCTGCAGTGCAGACAGGGGAAGGGGCCAAGACACCCAGTAC.

This clone is medium-sized (0.01 to 0.1%) within its sample. Genes and germline come from the mouse. Here the CDR3 reads CASSQEWDWGYEQYF. Partial CDR3 DNA: TGTGCCAGCAGCCAAGAATGGGACTGGGGGTATGAACAGTAC. The V and J genes are TRBV2 and TRBJ2-7; TRBD2 aligns across 11 bases. The sequence runs out 1 residue before the end of the CDR3; the remainder is reconstructed from the germline J gene. CDR3 size: 15 residues. Germline CDR1 is LGHNA and CDR2 is YSYQKL. V dropped 0 bases and J dropped 4; count of bases not matched to a gene: 2.

Concerning this clone: Gene labels here are mouse ones. CDR3: CASSLQGAEVFF. Incomplete CDR3 DNA: TGTGCCAGCAGTCTACAGGGGGCGGAAGTCTTC. The rearrangement links TRBV26 to TRBJ1-1, with 9 bases matching TRBD1. The read comes to an end 1 residue before the CDR3 does, leaving the germline J gene to fill in the end. The trim removed 3 bases at V and 8 bases at J, leaving 1 base unmatched. CDR3 length equals 12 residues. Germline loops: CDR1 KGHPV, CDR2 FQNQEV (reference sequence).